This T cell receptor beta chain was sequenced for a study of response to subunit inactivated influenza vaccine. A single record per CDR3 protein comes from TCRdb applying MiXCR to the RT-PCR reads. The sample holds a few hundred thousand distinct CDR3 sequences, 20% to 25% seen once. The germline V gene has CDR1 MNHNS and CDR2 SASEGT. The ends lost 7 bases at V and 1 base at J; junction bases unmatched: 3. CDR3 length equals 13 residues. There are a few counts of this clonotype. This TCR was sampled from a man between 45 and 75 years old who received an inactivated influenza vaccine. Source: PBMCs from blood, taken less than 22 months after vaccination. The gene calls are TRBV6-1 and TRBJ1-1; TRBD1 agrees at 7 bases. The CDR3: CASNHRGNTEAFF. The CDR3 coding sequence is TGTGCCAGCAATCACAGGGGGAACACTGAAGCTTTCTTT.